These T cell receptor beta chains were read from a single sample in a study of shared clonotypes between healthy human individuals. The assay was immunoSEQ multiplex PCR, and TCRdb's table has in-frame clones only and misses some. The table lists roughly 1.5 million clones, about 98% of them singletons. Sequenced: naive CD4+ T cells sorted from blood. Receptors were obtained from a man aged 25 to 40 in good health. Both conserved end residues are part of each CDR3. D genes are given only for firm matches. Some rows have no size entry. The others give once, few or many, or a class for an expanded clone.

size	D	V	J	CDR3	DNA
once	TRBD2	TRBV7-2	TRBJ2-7	CASSLVSGASYEQYF	TGTGCCAGCAGCTTAGTAAGCGGGGCGTCCTACGAGCAGTACTTC
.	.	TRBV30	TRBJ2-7	CAWDSFATGTYEQYF	TGTGCCTGGGACTCTTTCGCGACAGGCACCTACGAGCAGTACTTC
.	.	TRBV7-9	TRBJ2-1	CASKEGALSSYNEQFF	TGTGCCAGCAAGGAAGGCGCCTTGAGCTCCTACAATGAGCAGTTCTTC
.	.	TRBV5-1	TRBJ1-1	CASSFRGSTEAFF	TGCGCCAGCAGTTTCAGGGGTTCCACTGAAGCTTTCTTT
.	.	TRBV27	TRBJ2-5	CASSLFGTNQETQYF	TGTGCCAGCAGTTTATTTGGGACAAACCAAGAGACCCAGTACTTC
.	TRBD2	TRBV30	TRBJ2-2	CAWSPLAGNTGELFF	TGTGCCTGGAGTCCGCTAGCGGGAAACACCGGGGAGCTGTTTTTT
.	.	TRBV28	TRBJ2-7	CASFGSASSYEQYF	TGTGCCAGTTTCGGGAGCGCGAGCTCCTACGAGCAGTACTTC
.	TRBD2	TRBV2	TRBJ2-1	CASSALGLAGSLSYNEQFF	TGTGCCAGCAGCGCACTGGGACTAGCCGGGTCCTTATCCTACAATGAGCAGTTCTTC
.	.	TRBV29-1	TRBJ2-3	CSVPTVTSTDTQYF	TGCAGCGTGCCGACAGTAACTAGCACAGATACGCAGTATTTT
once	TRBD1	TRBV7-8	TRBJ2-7	CASSYGQGLYEQYF	TGTGCCAGCAGCTACGGACAGGGCCTCTACGAGCAGTACTTC
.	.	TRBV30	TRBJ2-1	CAWSVLGLSSYNEQFF	TGTGCCTGGAGTGTTTTGGGACTCAGTTCTTACAATGAGCAGTTCTTC
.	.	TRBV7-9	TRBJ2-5	CASSLGYF	TGTGCCAGCAGCTTAGGTTACTTC
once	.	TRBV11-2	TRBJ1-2	CASSLGGNYGYTF	TGTGCCAGCAGCTTAGGGGGGAACTATGGCTACACCTTC
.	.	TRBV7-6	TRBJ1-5	CASSLEGSGNQPQHF	TGTGCCAGCAGCTTAGAGGGTTCGGGCAATCAGCCCCAGCATTTT
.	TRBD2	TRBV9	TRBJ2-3	CASSARFGLAGGSTDTQYF	TGTGCCAGCAGCGCCCGTTTCGGACTAGCGGGAGGGAGCACAGATACGCAGTATTTT
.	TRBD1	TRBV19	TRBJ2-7	CASSMGQAPYEQYF	TGTGCCAGTAGTATGGGACAGGCACCCTACGAGCAGTACTTC
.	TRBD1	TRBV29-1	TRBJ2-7	CSVSDRVYEQYF	TGCAGCGTAAGTGACAGGGTCTACGAGCAGTACTTC
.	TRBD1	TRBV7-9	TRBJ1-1	CASSTRTGSVNTEAFF	TGTGCCAGCAGCACACGGACAGGGTCCGTGAACACTGAAGCTTTCTTT
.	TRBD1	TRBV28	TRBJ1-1	CASRTPGGTEAFF	TGTGCCAGCAGAACCCCAGGGGGAACTGAAGCTTTCTTT
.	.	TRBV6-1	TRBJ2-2	CASSEAMEFRTANTGELFF	TGTGCCAGCAGTGAAGCTATGGAGTTTCGGACTGCGAACACCGGGGAGCTGTTTTTT
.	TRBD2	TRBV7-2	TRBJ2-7	CASSPLGSGSRDF	TGTGCCAGCAGCCCCCTCGGTAGCGGGAGTCGGGACTTC
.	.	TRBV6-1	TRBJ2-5	CASSGGQTRETQYF	TGTGCCAGCAGTGGCGGTCAAACACGGGAGACCCAGTACTTC
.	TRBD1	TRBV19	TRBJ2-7	CASSILMGQSYEQYF	TGTGCCAGTAGTATTTTGATGGGACAGTCCTACGAGCAGTACTTC
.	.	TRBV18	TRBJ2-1	CASSPPSKNEQFF	TGTGCCAGCTCACCCCCCTCAAAAAATGAGCAGTTCTTC